This TCR beta chain was profiled in a study of blood T cell repertoires in COVID-19. About the study: Sites in the United States, Italy and Spain provided acute and convalescent COVID-19 samples. T cells, B-cell-depleted T cells, or PBMCs provided the cDNA or gDNA that served as material.

TCRdb's copy holds only in-frame clones and misses some; the assay was immunoSEQ multiplex PCR. Of roughly 250,000 clones listed, approximately 91% were seen once; the top ten hold about 2.1%. Trimming removed 5 bases from V and 8 bases from J; junction bases left unmatched: 9. The CDR3 loop spans 14 amino acids. Germline lookup yields CDR1 MNHEY and CDR2 SMNVEV (reference sequence). Sequences were obtained from peripheral blood. The rearrangement uses TRBV27 and TRBJ2-1, with TRBD1 matching 7 bases. This clonotype was obtained from a woman aged 40 to 50 who had recovered from COVID-19. The CDR3 is CASSTSSTGYEQFF. The CDR3 nucleotides read TGTGCCAGCAGTACATCGTCGACAGGGTATGAGCAGTTCTTC.